This T cell receptor (beta chain) was sequenced in a study of human T cells and chemical hapten exposure. General observations from the study: Compared with pre-sensitization or healthy control sets, expanded TCRs clustered more.

Documented time point: patch test 1, 2 weeks after DPC sensitization. Treatment: therapeutic diphenylcyclopropenone sensitization with weekly scalp DPC. The library put unique molecular identifiers onto individual cDNA molecules. Authors' analysis steps: Ranging from roughly 20,000 to 690,600, TCR counts per sample had a median value of around 100,000. MiXCR was run by TCRdb on the RACE reads, yielding one entry per CDR3 protein. The V and J calls reflect TCRdb's pipeline rather than the authors' work. In the table there are 74,000 or so distinct CDR3 sequences, roughly 10% of which are singletons. Of note for this clonotype: No antigen is known for it.

The sequence was collected from a woman in her fifties or sixties with alopecia areata. Some clones in this sample may be carry-over from other donors' samples. Sequencing was performed on whole blood, taken in connection with sensitization to the hapten diphenylcyclopropenone (DPC).

CDR3 in amino acids: CASSLDQGTHEQYF. The DNA of the CDR3 is TGCGCCAGCAGCTTGGACCAGGGAACCCACGAGCAGTACTTC. The chain has TRBV5-1 and TRBJ2-7, with D possibly TRBD1 on 5 matching bases. V lost 0 bases to trimming and J lost 5 bases, with 12 bases between them. The CDR3 runs to 14 residues. Germline V gene lookup returns CDR1 SGHRS and CDR2 YFSETQ.